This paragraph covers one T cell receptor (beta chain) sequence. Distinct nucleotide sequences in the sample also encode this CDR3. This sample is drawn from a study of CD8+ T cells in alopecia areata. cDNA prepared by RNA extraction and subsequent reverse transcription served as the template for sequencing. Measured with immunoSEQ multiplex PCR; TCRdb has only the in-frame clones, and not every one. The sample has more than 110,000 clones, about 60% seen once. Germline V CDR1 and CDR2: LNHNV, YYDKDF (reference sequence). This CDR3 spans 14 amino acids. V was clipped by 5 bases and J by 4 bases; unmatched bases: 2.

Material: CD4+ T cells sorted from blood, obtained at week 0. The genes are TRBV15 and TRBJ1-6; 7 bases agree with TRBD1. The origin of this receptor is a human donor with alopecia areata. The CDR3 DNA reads TGTGCCACCAGCCGACAGGGATATAATTCACCCCTCCACTTT. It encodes CATSRQGYNSPLHF.